The sequence of this T cell receptor (beta chain) was determined in a study of T cell responses to AZD1222 COVID-19 vaccine. Germline CDR1 reads MNHNY; CDR2 reads SVGAGI (reference sequence). Trimming pared 6 bases from V and 5 bases from J, leaving 16 bases between. The CDR3 has 14 amino acids. Study-wide results and limits: Mostly white British, mostly female donors; authors suggested clonal diversity may be underestimated. Spike as a whole was targeted by vaccine-associated CD4 TCRs, dominant at 160-218 and 743-854.

About this clone: Antigen: not known.

Data came from immunoSEQ multiplex PCR; TCRdb stores just in-frame clones and leaves some out. The sample lists 200,000 or so clones; more than 85% were seen once. The clonotype was recovered from an adult in good health. The chain joins TRBV6-6 to TRBJ2-5; the D gene is possibly TRBD1 (6 bases). The specimen comprised peripheral blood, sampled on day 0 of MenACWY control vaccination. CDR3 residues: CASRPQGGRETQYF. The CDR3 DNA reads TGTGCCAGCAGGCCACAGGGCGGACGGGAGACCCAGTACTTC.